Presented here are 2 T cell receptor beta chains from one specimen sequenced in a study of shared clonotypes between healthy human individuals. CD8 cells regarded as naive lacked CD45RO, were positively chosen for CCR7, and omitted terminally differentiated effector memory CD45RA+ cells. Profiling relied on immunoSEQ multiplex PCR, and the TCRdb table lists in-frame clones only, not all of them. The sample includes 1.5 million to 2.5 million clones, about 95% of them seen just once. The sequenced sample was naive CD8+ T cells sorted from blood. The source of these receptors is a man between 18 and 35 years old in good health.

The chain employs TRBV27 and TRBJ2-7; D gene unclear. There are 15 residues in the CDR3. V lost 5 bases to trimming and J lost 5 bases, with 19 bases between them. Germline V CDR1 and CDR2: MNHEY, SMNVEV (reference sequence). The CDR3 protein is CASSPIPPWVHEQYF. For the CDR3, the DNA is TGTGCCAGCAGTCCAATCCCTCCGTGGGTCCACGAGCAGTACTTC.

The V call is TRBV6-5, the J call TRBJ2-5; D may be TRBD1 (5 bases). Germline-derived CDR1 and CDR2 are MNHEY and SVGAGI. Trimming took off 0 bases at V and 10 bases at J, with 15 bases between the two ends. CDR3 length: 14 amino acids. The CDR3, as DNA: TGTGCCAGCAGTTACTCGGGGCTCGCCGTGGGCCAGTACTTC. The encoded protein is CASSYSGLAVGQYF.